These T cell receptor beta chains were read from a single sample in a study of patients and donors after allogeneic stem cell transplantation. TCRdb processed the RT-PCR reads anew with MiXCR; each CDR3 protein has one entry. The sample carries 150,000 to 250,000 distinct CDR3 sequences, about 40% recorded once. Sequencing was done on a sample of blood, either unsorted or a sorted T cell fraction (not recorded which). Every receptor here comes from a human donor who was either an allogeneic HSCT recipient or a stem cell or donor lymphocyte infusion donor (not recorded which). It is not recorded whose cells these are; they may come from a transplant donor. CDR3s include the opening cysteine and the closing phenylalanine or tryptophan. A D gene is named only where the DNA matches it firmly. Size is stated for part of the rows, as once, few or many counts, or as a class when the clone is expanded.

TRBJ1-1 TRBV27 - - CASSFEWGNTEAFF TGTGCCAGCAGTTTTGAATGGGGGAACACTGAAGCTTTCTTT
TRBJ1-2 TRBV4-2 - - CASSQERTLRGPNYGYTF TGTGCCAGCAGCCAAGAGAGAACACTCCGGGGGCCTAACTATGGCTACACCTTC
TRBJ2-1 TRBV20-1 - TRBD2 CSAHSPGLSYNEQFF TGCAGTGCTCACTCTCCGGGACTATCCTACAATGAGCAGTTCTTC
TRBJ2-7 TRBV23-1 - TRBD1 CASSPQGTVSYEQYF TGCGCCAGCAGTCCCCAGGGGACAGTCTCCTACGAGCAGTACTTC
TRBJ1-2 TRBV4-3 few TRBD1 CASSQDQDRGYGYTF TGCGCCAGCAGCCAAGATCAGGACAGGGGGTATGGCTACACCTTC
TRBJ1-1 TRBV5-1 - TRBD1 CASSVQDRAKTEAFF TGCGCCAGCAGCGTGCAGGACAGGGCGAAAACTGAAGCTTTCTTT
TRBJ1-6 TRBV27 - - CASSIYGGPSSYNSPLHF TGTGCCAGCAGTATTTATGGGGGGCCCAGCTCCTATAATTCACCCCTCCACTTT
TRBJ1-2 TRBV12-3/TRBV12-4 few - CASSLGQVYGYTF TGTGCCAGCAGTTTAGGGCAAGTCTATGGCTACACCTTC
TRBJ2-3 TRBV9 - - CASSGTLRASTDTQYF TGTGCCAGCAGCGGAACCCTGAGGGCTAGCACAGATACGCAGTATTTT
TRBJ2-1 TRBV7-9 - - CASSSDRTFYNEQFF TGTGCCAGCAGCTCCGATCGGACTTTCTACAATGAGCAGTTCTTC
TRBJ2-2 TRBV28 - - CASRLGGSTGELFF TGTGCCAGCCGCCTTGGGGGATCTACCGGGGAGCTGTTTTTT
TRBJ2-1 TRBV6-1 few - CASSLQRGFEQFF TGTGCCAGCAGTCTTCAGAGGGGGTTTGAGCAGTTCTTC
TRBJ2-5 TRBV5-1 - - CASSISGTRGETQYF TGCGCCAGCAGCATTTCCGGGACGCGTGGGGAGACCCAGTACTTC
TRBJ2-7 TRBV5-1 - - CASSWGAGGVTYEQYF TGCGCCAGCAGCTGGGGGGCCGGGGGAGTTACCTACGAGCAGTACTTC
TRBJ2-6 TRBV5-5 - - CASTLGGPGADVLTF TGTGCCAGCACCCTGGGAGGTCCTGGGGCCGACGTCCTGACTTTC
TRBJ1-1 TRBV30 - - CAWSPSTGTEAFF TGTGCCTGGAGCCCTTCAACGGGAACTGAAGCTTTCTTT
TRBJ1-1 TRBV27 - - CASSLGGLRGTEAFF TGTGCCAGCAGTTTAGGCGGCCTCAGGGGCACTGAAGCTTTCTTT
TRBJ1-1 TRBV19 - - CASSSGGNTEAFF TGTGCCAGTAGCTCGGGGGGGAACACTGAAGCTTTCTTT
TRBJ2-1 TRBV5-1 - - CASSSGRRFEGNEQFF TGCGCCAGCAGCTCCGGACGGAGGTTCGAGGGGAATGAGCAGTTCTTC
TRBJ1-6 TRBV5-1 - - CASSLEPIGDSPLHF TGCGCCAGCAGCTTGGAACCAATTGGGGATTCACCCCTCCACTTT
TRBJ2-7 TRBV29-1 once - CSVVAIEQYF TGCAGCGTTGTGGCTATCGAGCAGTACTTC
TRBJ2-3 TRBV5-1 - TRBD2 CASSLEGLAVTDTQYF TGCGCCAGCAGCTTGGAAGGACTAGCGGTAACGGATACGCAGTATTTT
TRBJ1-1 TRBV12-3/TRBV12-4 - - CASSFSGGQNTEAFF TGTGCCAGCAGTTTTTCTGGCGGACAGAACACTGAAGCTTTCTTT
TRBJ2-3 TRBV7-3 few - CASSPYTDTQYF TGTGCCAGCAGCCCGTACACAGATACGCAGTATTTT
TRBJ2-7 TRBV5-6 - TRBD2 CASSLLAGDYEQYF TGTGCCAGCAGCTTGCTAGCGGGAGACTACGAGCAGTACTTC
TRBJ1-4 TRBV6-5 - TRBD1 CASSYGGQGGEKLFF TGTGCCAGCAGTTACGGGGGACAGGGGGGTGAAAAACTGTTTTTT
TRBJ1-6 TRBV9 few - CASSETASSYNSPLHF TGTGCCAGCAGCGAGACAGCAAGCTCCTATAATTCACCCCTCCACTTT
TRBJ2-5 TRBV5-6 - TRBD2 CASSLDTPAGVETQYF TGTGCCAGCAGCTTGGATACACCAGCGGGAGTGGAGACCCAGTACTTC
TRBJ1-5 TRBV12-3/TRBV12-4 few TRBD1 CASSRQGRNQPQHF TGTGCCAGCAGCCGACAGGGGCGGAATCAGCCCCAGCATTTT
TRBJ2-3 TRBV4-3 - TRBD2 CASSQDASGSTDTQYF TGCGCCAGCAGCCAAGATGCTAGCGGGAGCACAGATACGCAGTATTTT
TRBJ2-1 TRBV20-1 - TRBD2 CSASPSGIVSYEQFF TGCAGTGCTAGTCCTAGCGGGATTGTATCCTATGAGCAGTTCTTC
TRBJ1-2 TRBV7-3 - - CASSPPDNGYTF TGTGCCAGCAGCCCCCCAGATAATGGCTACACCTTC
TRBJ1-4 TRBV29-1 - TRBD1 CSVVTGDNEKLFF TGCAGCGTCGTTACAGGGGATAATGAAAAACTGTTTTTT
TRBJ1-3 TRBV29-1 - TRBD1 CSVEGEATGGIADGNTIYF TGCAGCGTTGAAGGGGAAGCGACAGGGGGCATAGCAGATGGAAACACCATATATTTT
TRBJ1-1 TRBV12-3/TRBV12-4 few TRBD1 CASSLGQGIEAFF TGTGCCAGCAGTCTGGGACAGGGCATCGAAGCTTTCTTT
TRBJ2-1 TRBV20-1 - - CSASLGREYNEQFF TGCAGTGCTAGTTTGGGACGGGAGTATAATGAGCAGTTCTTC
TRBJ2-2 TRBV7-9 - - CASTQTAGELFF TGTGCCAGCACCCAGACAGCCGGGGAGCTGTTTTTT
TRBJ2-2 TRBV6-5 - - CASVGGLYTGELFF TGTGCCAGCGTGGGCGGCTTGTACACCGGGGAGCTGTTTTTT
TRBJ1-6 TRBV10-3 - TRBD1 CAISGQGNSPLHF TGTGCCATCAGTGGACAGGGAAATTCACCCCTCCACTTT
TRBJ1-5 TRBV20-1 - - CSAVRTSNQPQHF TGCAGTGCTGTCCGAACCAGCAATCAGCCCCAGCATTTT
TRBJ2-2 TRBV20-1 few - CSATLSGTANTGELFF TGCAGTGCAACCCTTAGCGGGACAGCGAACACCGGGGAGCTGTTTTTT
TRBJ1-2 TRBV12-3/TRBV12-4 - TRBD1 CASNTDRGPLYGYTF TGTGCCAGCAACACGGACAGGGGGCCCCTCTATGGCTACACCTTC
TRBJ2-1 TRBV4-3 - - CASSQDVRGSGNEQFF TGCGCCAGCAGCCAAGATGTCAGGGGAAGCGGTAATGAGCAGTTCTTC
TRBJ1-5 TRBV2 few TRBD1 CASTVTGGSNQPQHF TGTGCCAGCACCGTGACAGGGGGCAGCAATCAGCCCCAGCATTTT
TRBJ2-4 TRBV27 - TRBD1 CASSLFQGVRNIQYF TGTGCCAGCAGTTTATTTCAGGGGGTGAGGAACATTCAGTACTTC
TRBJ1-4 TRBV29-1 few - CSGTYGGEKLFF TGCAGCGGGACATATGGCGGAGAAAAACTGTTTTTT
TRBJ2-3 TRBV6-1 - - CASATPLDTQYF TGTGCCAGCGCCACGCCCCTGGATACGCAGTATTTT
TRBJ1-2 TRBV6-1 - - CASSEVRYTF TGTGCCAGCAGTGAAGTTCGCTACACCTTC
TRBJ2-7 TRBV28 - TRBD1 CASSLGTGPYEQYF TGTGCCAGCAGTTTGGGGACAGGGCCCTACGAGCAGTACTTC
TRBJ1-2 TRBV15 few - CATSRPLGLWDYGYTF TGTGCCACCAGCAGACCACTCGGACTATGGGACTATGGCTACACCTTC
TRBJ1-3 TRBV6-4 - - CASRYRSNSGNTIYF TGTGCCAGCAGGTACAGGTCTAACTCTGGAAACACCATATATTTT
TRBJ1-1 TRBV7-2 - - CASSLVWGAEAFF TGTGCCAGCAGCTTAGTTTGGGGAGCTGAAGCTTTCTTT
TRBJ1-6 TRBV4-3 few TRBD1 CASSQEDRERNSPLHF TGCGCCAGCAGCCAAGAAGACAGGGAAAGAAATTCACCCCTCCACTTT
TRBJ1-1 TRBV7-3 - - CASSLKLGTEAFF TGTGCCAGCAGCTTAAAGCTTGGGACTGAAGCTTTCTTT
TRBJ2-1 TRBV28 - - CDTARSSYNEQFF TGTGACACGGCAAGGAGCTCCTACAATGAGCAGTTCTTC